The clone carrying this T cell receptor (beta chain) has more than one count but fewer than ten. The antigen is unknown. The data derive from a study of T-cell memory formation after mild COVID-19. Study-level information: The TCR clusters were mostly specific to one donor.

The CDR3 spans 13 residues. Germline loops: CDR1 SGHTA, CDR2 FQGNSA. V was pared by 1 base and J by 8 bases, with 8 bases between. Notes on the study in general: Clones shrinking from day 15 to 85 showed even CD4/CD8 mixes; later expanders tilted CD4+.

5'RACE with constant-segment primers built TCRalpha and TCRbeta cDNA libraries with UMIs. TCRdb analysed the 5' RACE reads with MiXCR anew, one entry per CDR3 protein. Seen here are more than 450,000 distinct CDR3 sequences, around 17% observed once, and the top ten hold more than 10%. This sequence originates from an adult woman who had mild COVID-19 (a few samples of this study predate the infection). Cell type and time point are not known. Sequenced input: PBMCs or a T cell subset sorted from them (not recorded which). The gene calls are TRBV7-2 and TRBJ1-4; D remains ambiguous. Here the CDR3 reads CASSLVLGEKLFF. CDR3 DNA: TGTGCCAGCAGCTTAGTACTTGGGGAAAAACTGTTTTTT.